The 32 T cell receptor beta chains below were found in one sample sequenced in a study of blood T cell repertoires in COVID-19. The method was immunoSEQ multiplex PCR; TCRdb's version includes in-frame clones alone and lacks a portion of them. The sample lists 150,000 to 200,000 clones; about 80% were seen once. Sequencing input: PBMCs or T cells enriched from blood (not recorded which). These TCRs come from a woman aged 55-75 years with acute COVID-19.

This clone was observed a handful of times. The chain couples TRBV7-8 to TRBJ1-5; TRBD1 aligns across 8 bases. Germline CDR1 and CDR2: SGHVS and FQNEAQ. CDR3 length: 15 residues. V lost 3 bases and J lost 10; bases outside the gene matches: 11. The CDR3 DNA reads TGTGCCAGCAGCTTCTCCACAGGGGGTGCAGGTCCCCAGCATTTT. This codes for CASSFSTGGAGPQHF.

The gene calls are TRBV5-4 and TRBJ1-5, with D unclear. V lost 0 bases to trimming and J lost 6 bases, with 13 bases between them. The V gene's germline CDR1 is SGHNT and CDR2 YYREEE (reference sequence). CDR3 length: 15 amino acids. Here the CDR3 reads CASSLDMRSVQPQHF. Here the CDR3 DNA reads TGTGCCAGCAGCTTGGACATGAGGTCGGTTCAGCCCCAGCATTTT.

The chain has TRBV7-2 and TRBJ2-2; perhaps TRBD2 as D (6 bases). Per the germline V gene, CDR1 is SGHTA and CDR2 is FQGNSA. CDR3 length equals 16 residues. With 3 bases removed from V and 2 bases from J, the gap between germline ends came to 13 bases. CDR3 protein: CASSLGTLSNTGELFF. The CDR3 DNA is TGTGCCAGCAGCTTGGGGACTCTCTCTAACACCGGGGAGCTGTTTTTT.

The gene calls are TRBV6-5 and TRBJ1-1; D is uncertain. V was shortened by 6 bases and J by 0 bases, with 8 bases between the two germline ends. The germline CDR1 and CDR2 sequences are MNHEY and SVGAGI. The CDR3 sequence is 13 residues long. This CDR3 is CASRIQMNTEAFF. The CDR3 DNA reads TGTGCCAGCAGGATACAGATGAACACTGAAGCTTTCTTT.

This chain's CDR3 is CAWSGTGPQHF. The DNA for the CDR3 is TGTGCCTGGAGTGGAACTGGGCCCCAGCATTTT. The chain combines TRBV30 with TRBJ1-5; D ambiguous. CDR3 length: 11 residues. The V end was cut by 1 base, the J end by 9 bases, with 7 bases between. Germline CDR1 reads GTSNPN; CDR2 reads SVGIG (reference sequence).

This clone was counted a single time. The V gene is TRBV27, the J gene TRBJ1-2, with D perhaps TRBD1 (6 bases). The germline CDR1 and CDR2 sequences are MNHEY and SMNVEV (reference sequence). Trimming pared 5 bases from V and 3 bases from J, leaving 10 bases between. This CDR3 spans 13 amino acids. This CDR3 is CASSRDTDYGYTF. CDR3 in DNA: TGTGCCAGCAGTAGGGACACCGACTATGGCTACACCTTC.

The V call is TRBV9, the J call TRBJ2-2, with 10 bases lining up with TRBD1. With V trimmed by 5 bases and J by 7 bases, 11 bases remained unmatched. There are 16 residues in the CDR3. Germline V gene lookup returns CDR1 SGDLS and CDR2 YYNGEE. The CDR3 nucleotides are TGTGCCAGCAGACCCCGCGTGACAGGGGGCTTCGGGGAGCTGTTTTTT. This encodes CASRPRVTGGFGELFF.

This clone was seen more than once but under ten times. The chain employs TRBV7-2 and TRBJ1-6; possible D gene TRBD1, 6 bases. The germline gives CDR1 SGHTA, CDR2 FQGNSA. Deletions cut 3 bases from V and 7 bases from J, with 13 bases between. CDR3 length: 15 amino acids. CDR3 loop: CASSFRAGENSPLHF. As DNA, the CDR3 is TGTGCCAGCAGCTTTCGGGCAGGGGAGAATTCACCCCTCCACTTT. The entire variable domain, with the rest obtained from reference TRBV7-2 and TRBJ1-6, is as follows: GAGVSQSPSNKVTEKGKDVELRCDPISGHTALYWYRQSLGQGLEFLIYFQGNSAPDKSGLPSDRFSAERTGGSVSTLTIQRTQQEDSAVYLCASSFRAGENSPLHFGNGTRLTVT.

The chain combines TRBV4-1 with TRBJ2-3; 8 bases fit TRBD1. Germline lookup yields CDR1 MGHRA and CDR2 YSYEKL. This CDR3 has 15 amino acids. J lost 4 bases, V lost 4 bases, and 7 bases had no gene match. CDR3 coding DNA: TGCGCCAGCAGCCCCCCAGGCAGGGGGCCAGATACGCAGTATTTT. This gives the protein CASSPPGRGPDTQYF.

A few counts support this clone. This chain links TRBV7-2 with TRBJ1-2, with unresolved D. The V gene's germline CDR1 is SGHTA and CDR2 FQGNSA. CDR3 length equals 12 residues. V was cut by 5 bases and J by 8 bases, with 12 bases left in between. CDR3 residues: CASSPGLEGYTF. The CDR3 coding sequence is TGTGCCAGCAGCCCCGGTCTGGAGGGCTACACCTTC.

This clone was seen a few times. V gene TRBV7-2 combines with J gene TRBJ2-1; D may be TRBD1 (5 bases). V gave up 4 bases and J gave up 9 bases, with 13 bases separating them. The CDR3 covers 13 residues. Per the germline V gene, CDR1 is SGHTA and CDR2 is FQGNSA. The CDR3 reads CASSYGQLGEQFF. In DNA form, the CDR3 reads TGTGCCAGCAGCTACGGACAATTGGGTGAGCAGTTCTTC.

The chain has TRBV10-1 and TRBJ1-1; D is perhaps TRBD1 (6 bases). V was clipped by 6 bases and J by 5 bases, with 10 bases between them. The V gene's germline CDR1 is WNHNN and CDR2 SYGVQD (reference sequence). This CDR3 comprises 12 residues. This chain's CDR3 is CASSEQGTEAFF. Here the CDR3 DNA reads TGCGCCAGCAGCGAACAGGGAACTGAAGCTTTCTTT.

The chain carries TRBV7-9 and TRBJ1-2; 7 positions match TRBD1. This CDR3 has 16 residues. The V and J ends lost 5 bases and 0 bases, in that order; junction bases with no gene match: 9. The V gene's germline CDR1 is SEHNR and CDR2 FQNEAQ (reference sequence). The CDR3 loop is CASSPRQGAANYGYTF. For the CDR3, the DNA is TGTGCCAGCAGCCCTAGACAGGGCGCAGCTAACTATGGCTACACCTTC.

The CDR3 reads CATSSPKGQTSGANVLTF. In nucleotides, the CDR3 is TGTGCCACCAGTTCCCCCAAAGGACAGACCTCTGGGGCCAACGTCCTGACTTTC. The genes are TRBV24-1 and TRBJ2-6; a possible D gene is TRBD1 (6 bases). Trimming stripped 6 bases from V and 0 bases from J, with 17 bases between. The germline V gene has CDR1 KGHDR and CDR2 SFDVKD. The CDR3 runs 18 residues.

As for this clone: Other nucleotide sequences from this sample produce the same CDR3. The rearrangement joins TRBV18 to TRBJ1-3; D call uncertain. The CDR3 spans 15 residues. V was clipped by 2 bases and J by 0 bases, with 8 bases between them. Germline CDR1 and CDR2: KGHSH and LQKENI. The CDR3 DNA reads TGTGCCAGCTCACCAGGCGGGTCCTCTGGAAACACCATATATTTT. Amino acid sequence: CASSPGGSSGNTIYF.

This clone appeared a single time. The chain has TRBV4-3 and TRBJ1-2; D might be TRBD1 (5 bases). Germline V CDR1 and CDR2: LGHNA, YSLEER. The CDR3 has 14 residues. V was shortened by 0 bases and J by 8 bases, with 13 bases between the two germline ends. Here the CDR3 DNA reads TGCGCCAGCAGCCAAGACGGACACCGCTTGGGCTACACCTTC. It yields the protein CASSQDGHRLGYTF.

The J gene is TRBJ1-1, the V gene TRBV11-3, with 8 positions matching TRBD1. Germline V gene sequence: CDR1 SGHNT, CDR2 YENEEA. This CDR3 region has 14 residues. Trimming took 3 bases from V and 2 from J; bases not matched to a gene: 2. CDR3 DNA sequence: TGTGCCAGCAGCTTGGACAGGGTTAACACTGAAGCTTTCTTT. This codes for CASSLDRVNTEAFF. The full variable domain, with the rest looked up from reference TRBV11-3 and TRBJ1-1, is EAGVVQSPRYKIIEKKQPVAFWCNPISGHNTLYWYLQNLGQGPELLIRYENEEAVDDSQLPKDRFSAERLKGVDSTLKIQPAELGDSAVYLCASSLDRVNTEAFFGQGTRLTVV.

The rearrangement uses TRBV5-5 and TRBJ1-6; 7 bases are shared with TRBD1. Losses at the gene ends were 1 base for V and 7 bases for J; bases not matched to a gene: 11. This CDR3 comprises 17 residues. Germline CDR1 and CDR2: SGHKS and YYEKEE (reference sequence). The CDR3 sequence is CASSLTTTTGANSPLHF. CDR3 sequence (DNA): TGTGCCAGCAGCTTGACGACCACTACAGGGGCCAATTCACCCCTCCACTTT.

The chain joins TRBV28 to TRBJ1-1, with a tentative D call TRBD1 (6 bases). From germline, CDR1 is MDHEN and CDR2 SYDVKM. The CDR3 totals 15 residues. V was pared by 3 bases and J by 0 bases, with 11 bases between. CDR3 residues: CASSLRQGMNTEAFF. The DNA of the CDR3 is TGTGCCAGCAGTTTGAGGCAGGGGATGAACACTGAAGCTTTCTTT. Variable domain in full (rest from reference TRBV28 and TRBJ1-1): DVKVTQSSRYLVKRTGEKVFLECVQDMDHENMFWYRQDPGLGLRLIYFSYDVKMKEKGDIPEGYSVSREKKERFSLILESASTNQTSMYLCASSLRQGMNTEAFFGQGTRLTVV.

V gene TRBV11-2 combines with J gene TRBJ1-6; D might be TRBD1 (5 bases). Germline V gene data show CDR1 as SGHAT and CDR2 as FQNNGV. V shed 5 bases and J shed 4 bases, with 9 bases lying between them. CDR3 length: 14 amino acids. CDR3 residues: CASSRQGYNSPLHF. The CDR3 bases are TGTGCCAGCAGCCGTCAGGGTTATAATTCACCCCTCCACTTT. Supplemented by reference TRBV11-2 and TRBJ1-6, the full variable domain reads EAGVAQSPRYKIIEKRQSVAFWCNPISGHATLYWYQQILGQGPKLLIQFQNNGVVDDSQLPKDRFSAERLKGVDSTLKIQPAKLEDSAVYLCASSRQGYNSPLHFGNGTRLTVT.

V gene TRBV5-1 combines with J gene TRBJ2-2; D may be TRBD1 (7 bases). V was cut by 4 bases and J by 9 bases, with 19 bases left in between. Per germline, CDR1 SGHRS and CDR2 YFSETQ. CDR3 length equals 15 residues. In DNA form, the CDR3 reads TGCGCCAGCAGCGGGACAGTAACTAGCTCGTGGGAGCTGTTTTTT. Its protein product is CASSGTVTSSWELFF.

This rearrangement joins TRBV7-9 to TRBJ1-3, with a weak D call TRBD1 (5 bases). Between the trimmed V and J ends, which lost 2 bases and 0 bases, there was a span of 11 bases. CDR1 SEHNR and CDR2 FQNEAQ come from the germline V gene (reference sequence). The CDR3 has 16 amino acids. CDR3: CASSLRQKFSGNTIYF. CDR3 in DNA: TGTGCCAGCAGCTTACGACAGAAGTTCTCTGGAAACACCATATATTTT.

V is TRBV28 and J is TRBJ1-5; D remains unclear. The CDR3 runs to 15 residues. Trimming pared 0 bases from V and 7 bases from J, leaving 13 bases between. In germline, CDR1 is MDHEN, CDR2 SYDVKM. CDR3 nucleotide sequence: TGTGCCAGCAGTTTATGGGGCCCTGGGCTCCAGCCCCAGCATTTT. It specifies CASSLWGPGLQPQHF. Looking up the rest from reference TRBV28 and TRBJ1-5 gives the full variable domain: DVKVTQSSRYLVKRTGEKVFLECVQDMDHENMFWYRQDPGLGLRLIYFSYDVKMKEKGDIPEGYSVSREKKERFSLILESASTNQTSMYLCASSLWGPGLQPQHFGDGTRLSIL.

This chain uses TRBV7-2 with TRBJ1-2; 12 bases are a match to TRBD1. The V gene's germline CDR1 is SGHTA and CDR2 FQGNSA. The CDR3 extends over 17 amino acids. V shed 2 bases, J shed 8 bases, and the junction held 12 bases outside the gene matches. The CDR3, as DNA: TGTGCCAGCAGCTTATCACCGAGAGGGACAGGGGGCGACGGCTACACCTTC. As protein: CASSLSPRGTGGDGYTF. Full variable domain (rest looked up from reference TRBV7-2 and TRBJ1-2): GAGVSQSPSNKVTEKGKDVELRCDPISGHTALYWYRQSLGQGLEFLIYFQGNSAPDKSGLPSDRFSAERTGGSVSTLTIQRTQQEDSAVYLCASSLSPRGTGGDGYTFGSGTRLTVV.

The J gene is TRBJ1-2, the V gene TRBV14; D gene unclear. Trimming shortened V by 5 bases and J by 3 bases, and 7 bases separated the two germline ends. Germline-derived CDR1 and CDR2 are SGHDN and FVKESK. This CDR3 is built from 12 residues. In DNA, the CDR3 is TGTGCCAGCAGCTATTCCGACTATGGCTACACCTTC. Translating gives CASSYSDYGYTF.

This clone was counted a few times. The genes are TRBV2 and TRBJ1-4; D call uncertain. Deletions cut 4 bases from V and 8 bases from J, with 5 bases between. Germline values: CDR1 SNHLY, CDR2 FYNNEI. CDR3 size: 11 residues. The CDR3 bases are TGTGCCAGCAGTGTACAGGAAAAACTGTTTTTT. Its translation is CASSVQEKLFF.

The rearrangement uses TRBV5-5 and TRBJ2-7, with D perhaps TRBD1 (6 bases). The CDR3 extends over 14 amino acids. Germline V CDR1 and CDR2: SGHKS, YYEKEE (reference sequence). V lost 4 bases, J lost 2 bases, and 13 bases lay in between. CDR3: CASSLGTPPYEQYF. CDR3 nucleotide sequence: TGTGCCAGCAGCCTTGGGACACCCCCCTACGAGCAGTACTTC.

This rearrangement joins TRBV19 to TRBJ1-2; 8 bases fit TRBD1. Germline V lookup: CDR1 LNHDA, CDR2 SQIVND (reference sequence). Losses at the gene ends were 3 bases for V and 0 bases for J; bases not matched to a gene: 9. CDR3 size: 17 residues. CDR3 in DNA: TGTGCCAGTAGTATGGGGACAGGTCAGCTCCCTAACTATGGCTACACCTTC. It specifies CASSMGTGQLPNYGYTF.

With respect to this clone: Possible read error: a much larger clone is one base away. The V gene is TRBV7-9, the J gene TRBJ2-3; TRBD1 agrees at 9 bases. Germline-derived CDR1 and CDR2 are SEHNR and FQNEAQ (reference sequence). This CDR3 is built from 14 residues. V gave up 5 bases and J gave up 1 base; unmatched junction bases: 1. In nucleotides, the CDR3 is TGTGCCAGCAGCCGGACAGGGGGCACAGATACGCAGTATTTT. Amino acid sequence: CASSRTGGTDTQYF.

The chain couples TRBV7-7 to TRBJ1-3; no firm D call. The germline V and J ends were trimmed by 5 bases and 3 bases, with 8 bases remaining between them. CDR3 length equals 13 residues. CDR1 is SSHAT, CDR2 FNYEAQ, per germline (reference sequence). CDR3 in DNA: TGTGCCAGCAGCAGCGGACGTGGAAACACCATATATTTT. Translating it yields CASSSGRGNTIYF.

J is TRBJ1-1 and V is TRBV7-2, with D unresolved. Trimming stripped 1 base from V and 4 bases from J, with 10 bases between. Germline CDR1 SGHTA, CDR2 FQGNSA. The CDR3 runs 14 residues. The CDR3 loop reads CASSLDPGGTEAFF. In DNA form, the CDR3 reads TGTGCCAGCAGCTTAGATCCGGGTGGCACTGAAGCTTTCTTT.

The chain joins TRBV7-9 to TRBJ1-6; D gene uncertain. The V end lost 6 bases, the J end lost 0 bases, and 6 bases lay between the germline ends. The germline V gene encodes CDR1 SEHNR and CDR2 FQNEAQ (reference sequence). There are 14 residues in the CDR3. CDR3 loop: CASSVSSYNSPLHF. CDR3 bases: TGTGCCAGCAGTGTGAGCTCCTATAATTCACCCCTCCACTTT.